This T cell receptor (beta chain) was obtained from a study of patients and donors after allogeneic stem cell transplantation. Germline V gene lookup returns CDR1 LNHNV and CDR2 YYDKDF (reference sequence). The CDR3 totals 14 residues. V was shortened by 0 bases and J by 5 bases, with 10 bases between the two germline ends. TCRdb used MiXCR to reprocess the RT-PCR reads, holding one entry per CDR3 protein. The data show a few hundred thousand distinct CDR3 sequences, around 41% seen once. This clonotype was seen more than once but under ten times. The source of this sequence is a human donor who was either an allogeneic HSCT recipient or a stem cell or donor lymphocyte infusion donor (not recorded which). It is not recorded whose cells these are; they may come from a transplant donor. J is TRBJ2-5 and V is TRBV15; TRBD1 is a possible D gene (6 bases). The sequencing sample was made of blood, either unsorted or a sorted T cell fraction (not recorded which). The DNA for the CDR3 is TGTGCCACCAGCAGAGACAGGGGTTCGGAGACCCAGTACTTC. Protein sequence: CATSRDRGSETQYF.